This T cell receptor beta chain came from a study of T-cell memory formation after mild COVID-19. Study context: TCR clustering was largely donor specific. Findings of the study overall: Clones which contracted sat mainly in CM and EM if CD4+, and in EMRA if CD8+. Nothing showed for sure that second-wave clones peaking on day 37 were SARS-CoV-2 specific. Cross-reactive memory apparently joined, as some responding clones appeared in pre-infection memory.

This clonotype has a handful of counts. Its antigen is undetermined. CDR1 is DFQATT, CDR2 SNEGSKA, per germline (reference sequence). Trimming took 2 bases from V and 0 from J; bases not matched to a gene: 6. There are 15 residues in the CDR3. TCRdb re-derived calls from the 5' RACE reads in MiXCR, one entry per CDR3 protein. The repertoire holds about 270,000 distinct CDR3 sequences, just over 15% seen once, with over 2% in the top ten. The V and J genes are TRBV20-1 and TRBJ1-1; 7 bases map to TRBD1. What was sequenced was PBMCs or a T cell subset sorted from them (not recorded which). The clonotype originates from an adult woman who had mild COVID-19 (a few samples of this study predate the infection). Cell type and time point are not known. The CDR3 sequence: CSARLRGQMNTEAFF. CDR3 bases: TGCAGTGCTAGACTCAGGGGACAGATGAACACTGAAGCTTTCTTT.